Shown below are 32 T cell receptor beta chains from a single sample sequenced in a study of cytomegalovirus exposure and HLA in healthy donors. PCR was performed using 60 Vbeta and 13 Jbeta primers. Measured with immunoSEQ multiplex PCR; TCRdb has only the in-frame clones, and not every one. The sample comprises 150,000 to 200,000 clones, 71% of which are singletons, and approximately 2.5% rests with the top ten. Sample: PBMCs. Every receptor here comes from a woman in her thirties in good health and CMV-seronegative.

This clone was detected only a few times. The gene calls are TRBV21-1 and TRBJ2-7; TRBD1 is taken as the D call from the table, unchecked against the DNA. TRBV21-1 constitutes a pseudogene. This CDR3 is 13 amino acids long. The CDR3 loop reads CARRTTSSDEQYF. The CDR3 DNA is TGTGCCAGGCGGACAACATCCTCTGACGAGCAGTACTTC.

This clone has just a few counts. The chain uses TRBV30 and TRBJ2-7, with D possibly being TRBD1 (5 bases). The germline V and J ends were trimmed by 2 bases and 2 bases, with 10 bases remaining between them. Germline-derived CDR1 and CDR2 are GTSNPN and SVGIG (reference sequence). The CDR3 extends over 13 amino acids. CDR3 nucleotide sequence: TGTGCCTGGAGTTCTGGACACACCTACGAGCAGTACTTC. It codes for CAWSSGHTYEQYF. The full variable domain, in which reference TRBV30 and TRBJ2-7 provide the parts outside the CDR3, is SQTIHQWPATLVQPVGSPLSLECTVEGTSNPNLYWYRQAAGRGLQLLFYSVGIGQISSEVPQNLSASRPQDRQFILSSKKLLLSDSGFYLCAWSSGHTYEQYFGPGTRLTVT.

The chain has TRBV5-4 and TRBJ2-1; 7 nucleotides agree with TRBD1. The CDR3 covers 14 residues. V dropped 4 bases and J dropped 4; count of bases not matched to a gene: 5. Germline CDR1 is SGHNT and CDR2 is YYREEE (reference sequence). CDR3 in amino acids: CASSGTGDYNEQFF. Written as DNA, the CDR3 is TGTGCCAGCAGCGGAACAGGGGATTACAATGAGCAGTTCTTC.

The V gene is TRBV10-3, the J gene TRBJ2-2, with 15 bases lining up with TRBD2. Germline V gives CDR1 ENHRY, CDR2 SYGVKD. After removal of 10 bases from V and 7 bases from J, the junction contained 7 bases not matched to a gene. The CDR3 totals 15 residues. CDR3 amino acids: CANRTSGRAFGELFF. CDR3 bases: TGTGCCAACCGGACTAGCGGGAGGGCCTTCGGGGAGCTGTTTTTT.

V gene TRBV30 combines with J gene TRBJ2-7; D is perhaps TRBD2 (6 bases). The CDR3 is 11 amino acids. The V gene's germline CDR1 is GTSNPN and CDR2 SVGIG (reference sequence). Trimming stripped 4 bases from V and 3 bases from J, with 7 bases between. The CDR3: CAWKEGYEQYF. The CDR3, as DNA: TGTGCCTGGAAGGAGGGCTACGAGCAGTACTTC.

The chain links TRBV2 to TRBJ2-7; the D gene is possibly TRBD1 (6 bases). Germline lookup yields CDR1 SNHLY and CDR2 FYNNEI. V gave up 6 bases and J gave up 3 bases, with 9 bases separating them. This CDR3 contains 12 residues. The CDR3 DNA reads as TGTGCCAGCAGAACAGGGCACTACGAGCAGTACTTC. It codes for CASRTGHYEQYF.

This sequence joins TRBV9 and TRBJ2-5; D not certain. The germline CDR1 and CDR2 sequences are SGDLS and YYNGEE. This CDR3 is 12 amino acids long. Deletions cut 4 bases from V and 5 bases from J, with 9 bases between. The CDR3 sequence is CASSPAGETQYF. The DNA of the CDR3 is TGTGCCAGCAGCCCGGCCGGGGAGACCCAGTACTTC.

This chain links TRBV28 with TRBJ1-2, with D perhaps TRBD1 (6 bases). The CDR3 sequence is 14 residues long. Trimming removed 3 bases from V and 4 bases from J, with 12 bases in between. Germline V gene data show CDR1 as MDHEN and CDR2 as SYDVKM. The DNA of the CDR3 is TGTGCCAGCAGTTTGGGGGGGCTTGGCTATGGCTACACCTTC. Protein product: CASSLGGLGYGYTF.

This clone was recorded once. The genes are TRBV5-1 and TRBJ2-7; 7 bases match TRBD1. This CDR3 is built from 15 residues. Germline lookup yields CDR1 SGHRS and CDR2 YFSETQ. After removal of 2 bases from V and 2 bases from J, the junction contained 7 bases not matched to a gene. The CDR3 sequence: CASSLLQGMAYEQYF. CDR3 nucleotides: TGCGCCAGCAGCTTACTACAGGGGATGGCCTACGAGCAGTACTTC. Drawing the rest from reference TRBV5-1 and TRBJ2-7, the complete variable domain is KAGVTQTPRYLIKTRGQQVTLSCSPISGHRSVSWYQQTPGQGLQFLFEYFSETQRNKGNFPGRFSGRQFSNSRSEMNVSTLELGDSALYLCASSLLQGMAYEQYFGPGTRLTVT.

The chain links TRBV27 to TRBJ2-2; 10 bases match TRBD1. CDR1 MNHEY and CDR2 SMNVEV come from the germline V gene (reference sequence). The V segment lost 7 bases and the J segment 5 bases; nucleotides outside the gene matches: 10. The CDR3 has 16 amino acids. CDR3 protein: CASNPGQGFWTGELFF. For the CDR3, the DNA is TGTGCCAGCAACCCGGGACAGGGGTTTTGGACCGGGGAGCTGTTTTTT.

This sequence joins TRBV7-8 and TRBJ1-1; tentatively, D is TRBD1 (6 bases). Trimming pared 5 bases from V and 10 bases from J, leaving 17 bases between. Germline loops: CDR1 SGHVS, CDR2 FQNEAQ. This CDR3 has 13 residues. CDR3 DNA: TGTGCCAGCAGCCCCGGACAGACCCTCGGAGCTTTCTTT. It codes for CASSPGQTLGAFF.

V is TRBV7-9 and J is TRBJ1-1; weak D call: TRBD1 (5 bases). Germline CDR1 is SEHNR and CDR2 is FQNEAQ (reference sequence). Trimming took off 3 bases at V and 2 bases at J, with 7 bases between the two ends. The CDR3 covers 13 residues. CDR3 DNA sequence: TGTGCCAGCAGCTTCCAGGGTAACACTGAAGCTTTCTTT. Protein sequence: CASSFQGNTEAFF.

This chain uses TRBV6-6 with TRBJ2-7; TRBD2 matches 11 bases. Trimming removed 6 bases from V and 2 bases from J; junction bases left unmatched: 9. This CDR3 is 16 amino acids long. Germline V gene lookup returns CDR1 MNHNY and CDR2 SVGAGI (reference sequence). The DNA of the CDR3 is TGTGCCAGCAGCCCACTAGCGGGAGCATCGGCCTACGAGCAGTACTTC. Protein sequence: CASSPLAGASAYEQYF.

V is TRBV18 and J is TRBJ1-1, with 10 bases aligning to TRBD1. The length of the CDR3 is 16 residues. V dropped 3 bases and J dropped 5; count of bases not matched to a gene: 9. In germline, CDR1 is KGHSH, CDR2 LQKENI. The DNA of the CDR3 is TGTGCCAGCTCACCGCCAGACGGGACAGGGGTTACTGAAGCTTTCTTT. Protein sequence: CASSPPDGTGVTEAFF. The full variable domain, completed using reference TRBV18 and TRBJ1-1, is NAGVMQNPRHLVRRRGQEARLRCSPMKGHSHVYWYRQLPEEGLKFMVYLQKENIIDESGMPKERFSAEFPKEGPSILRIQQVVRGDSAAYFCASSPPDGTGVTEAFFGQGTRLTVV.

The V gene is TRBV21-1, the J gene TRBJ2-7; the tabulated D call, TRBD2, remains unverified against the DNA. TRBV21-1 is classified as a pseudogene. The CDR3 runs 11 residues. CDR3: CASSTPGEQYF. The CDR3 coding sequence is TGTGCCAGCAGCACCCCCGGGGAGCAGTACTTC.

The rearrangement links TRBV7-3 to TRBJ2-7, with 13 bases lining up with TRBD2. Losses at the gene ends were 3 bases for V and 1 base for J; bases not matched to a gene: 9. The CDR3 has 18 residues. Per germline, CDR1 SGHTA and CDR2 FQGTGA. The CDR3 reads CASSLVGPGLAGSYEQYF. CDR3 nucleotide sequence: TGTGCCAGCAGCTTGGTGGGCCCGGGACTAGCGGGATCCTACGAGCAGTACTTC.

The chain combines TRBV2 with TRBJ2-5; possibly TRBD2 for D (6 bases). CDR1 and CDR2 from the germline V gene are SNHLY and FYNNEI. The CDR3 is 15 amino acids. V lost 4 bases and J 3 bases, leaving 15 bases between the germline ends. The DNA of the CDR3 is TGTGCCAGCAGTGTCCGGGACTCGGCGGAAGAGACCCAGTACTTC. Translation gives CASSVRDSAEETQYF.

DNA of the CDR3: TGCGCCAGCAGCCAAAAAACCGGGAGTAACTACGAGCAGTACTTC. It encodes CASSQKTGSNYEQYF. J is TRBJ2-7 and V is TRBV4-3, with D possibly TRBD2 on 6 matching bases. CDR1 and CDR2 from the germline V gene are LGHNA and YSLEER. The CDR3 loop spans 15 amino acids. V was trimmed by 2 bases and J by 3 bases, leaving 14 bases between them.

The table lists this clone with a few counts. This chain uses TRBV28 with TRBJ2-5; 7 nucleotides agree with TRBD2. Per germline, CDR1 MDHEN and CDR2 SYDVKM. CDR3 length: 15 amino acids. J was trimmed by 5 bases and V by 4 bases; bases with no gene match: 10. The CDR3 DNA is TGTGCCAGCAGTTCCCCGGCGGGAGCGGTGGAGACCCAGTACTTC. It yields the protein CASSSPAGAVETQYF.

This clone has a handful of counts. V is TRBV19 and J is TRBJ2-1; 11 bases match TRBD1. Germline V gene data show CDR1 as LNHDA and CDR2 as SQIVND (reference sequence). The J segment lost 9 bases and the V segment lost 7 bases, leaving 8 bases of the junction unmatched. The CDR3 runs 14 residues. In DNA form, the CDR3 reads TGTGCCAGTACCCCCCGGGACAGGGGGGCTGAGCAGTTCTTC. It yields the protein CASTPRDRGAEQFF.

The chain combines TRBV5-4 with TRBJ1-6; a weak D match, TRBD1 (6 bases). CDR3 length: 15 amino acids. The V gene lost 0 bases and the J gene lost 9 bases, with 13 bases spanning the gap. Looked up from germline, CDR1 is SGHNT and CDR2 is YYREEE (reference sequence). This CDR3 reads CASSLAGQLASPLHF. In DNA form, the CDR3 reads TGTGCCAGCAGCTTGGCTGGACAGCTGGCTTCACCCCTCCACTTT.

This clone was seen a handful of times. The V and J genes are TRBV28 and TRBJ2-7, with 12 bases matching TRBD2. The CDR3 totals 15 residues. CDR1 and CDR2 (germline): MDHEN, SYDVKM. V trimming: 5 bases; J trimming: 2 bases; junction bases outside the gene matches: 4. CDR3 nucleotide sequence: TGTGCCAGCAGTGCGACTAGCGGGGGAACCTACGAGCAGTACTTC. Its translation: CASSATSGGTYEQYF.

V is TRBV19 and J is TRBJ2-3; 10 nucleotides line up with TRBD2. After removal of 5 bases from V and 4 bases from J, the junction contained 15 bases not matched to a gene. Germline-derived CDR1 and CDR2 are LNHDA and SQIVND (reference sequence). The CDR3 length is 18 residues. CDR3 region: CASSASGGRTIGPDTQYF. CDR3 in DNA: TGTGCCAGTAGTGCTAGCGGGGGACGTACAATTGGACCAGATACGCAGTATTTT.

The CDR3 is CASNLRDYHNEQFF. DNA of the CDR3: TGTGCCAGCAACCTCCGGGACTACCACAATGAGCAGTTCTTC. V usage is TRBV6-6 and J usage is TRBJ2-1; the match to TRBD2 covers 7 bases. Germline values: CDR1 MNHNY, CDR2 SVGAGI (reference sequence). V was pared by 7 bases and J by 5 bases, with 8 bases of the junction left unmatched. The CDR3 covers 14 residues.

V gene TRBV7-2 combines with J gene TRBJ2-6; no reliable D call. V lost 1 base and J 1 base, leaving 8 bases between the germline ends. Looked up from germline, CDR1 is SGHTA and CDR2 is FQGNSA. The CDR3 sequence is 16 residues long. CDR3 bases: TGTGCCAGCAGCTTAGTCGGTCTATCTGGGGCCAACGTCCTGACTTTC. Its translation is CASSLVGLSGANVLTF.

The chain employs TRBV6-5 and TRBJ1-2; the D gene is possibly TRBD1 (6 bases). The CDR3 totals 13 residues. Germline CDR1 reads MNHEY; CDR2 reads SVGAGI. V was trimmed by 5 bases and J by 2 bases, leaving 9 bases between them. CDR3 DNA sequence: TGTGCCAGCAGTACAACAGGGAACTATGGCTACACCTTC. This codes for CASSTTGNYGYTF.

This rearrangement joins TRBV30 to TRBJ2-3, with a tentative D call TRBD1 (5 bases). This CDR3 is built from 13 residues. In germline, CDR1 is GTSNPN, CDR2 SVGIG (reference sequence). V was clipped by 3 bases and J by 4 bases, with 11 bases between them. The CDR3 coding sequence is TGTGCCTGGAGCGCAGGGTTCGCAGATACGCAGTATTTT. It codes for CAWSAGFADTQYF.

The CDR3 bases are TGTGCCATCAGTGAGTCTCCGAGGAGCAGAAAAGATGGGGGCTACACCTTC. This translates into CAISESPRSRKDGGYTF. The chain joins TRBV10-3 to TRBJ1-2, with D hard to call. V lost 0 bases and J 8 bases, leaving 22 bases between the germline ends. Germline CDR1 and CDR2: ENHRY and SYGVKD. CDR3 length: 17 amino acids.

This rearrangement joins TRBV7-2 to TRBJ1-4; TRBD1 matches 11 bases. CDR3 length: 14 amino acids. With 3 bases clipped from V and 14 bases from J, the junction kept 8 bases outside the gene matches. Germline V CDR1 and CDR2: SGHTA, FQGNSA. The CDR3 nucleotides are TGTGCCAGCAGCTTCCGGGACAGGGGGACAATGCTGTTTTTT. Translating gives CASSFRDRGTMLFF.

The chain employs TRBV28 and TRBJ2-2; 10 bases line up with TRBD2. CDR1 is MDHEN and CDR2 is SYDVKM in the germline V gene. This CDR3 comprises 15 residues. With V trimmed by 5 bases and J by 5 bases, 5 bases remained unmatched. CDR3 amino acids: CASSLAGVRTGELFF. The DNA of the CDR3 is TGTGCCAGCAGTCTAGCGGGAGTCAGGACCGGGGAGCTGTTTTTT.

The chain links TRBV4-3 to TRBJ2-7; 11 bases are shared with TRBD2. CDR1 and CDR2 (germline): LGHNA, YSLEER. Unmatched junction bases numbered 4, after V lost 3 bases and J lost 3 bases. The CDR3 extends over 15 amino acids. In nucleotides, the CDR3 is TGCGCCAGCAGCCACACGACTAGCGGGATCTACGAGCAGTACTTC. It translates to CASSHTTSGIYEQYF.

The chain uses TRBV4-3 and TRBJ2-5, with 7 bases fitting TRBD2. The J call is doubtful: the DNA matches TRBJ2-7 better. The CDR3 is 15 residues long. CDR1 is LGHNA and CDR2 is YSLEER in the germline V gene. The CDR3 DNA follows: TGCGCCAGCAGCCAAGATATGGCGGGAGACGGCGAGCAGTACTTC. As protein: CASSQDMAGDGEQYF.